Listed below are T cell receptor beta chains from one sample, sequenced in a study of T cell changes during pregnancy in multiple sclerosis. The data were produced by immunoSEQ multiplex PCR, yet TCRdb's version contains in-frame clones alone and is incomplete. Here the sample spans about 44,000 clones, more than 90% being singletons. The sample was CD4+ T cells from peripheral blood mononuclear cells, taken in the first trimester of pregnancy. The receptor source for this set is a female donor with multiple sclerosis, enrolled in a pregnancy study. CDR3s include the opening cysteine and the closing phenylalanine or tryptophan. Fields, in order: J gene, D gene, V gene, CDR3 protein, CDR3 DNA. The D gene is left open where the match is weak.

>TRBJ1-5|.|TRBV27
CASSPQTVSNQPQHF
TGTGCCAGCAGTCCCCAGACAGTTAGCAATCAGCCCCAGCATTTT
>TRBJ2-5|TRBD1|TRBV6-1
CASSENRGRETQYF
TGTGCCAGCAGTGAAAACAGGGGCCGGGAGACCCAGTACTTC
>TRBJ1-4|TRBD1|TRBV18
CASSPTPYRDRGSTNEKLFF
TGTGCCAGCTCACCAACACCCTACCGGGACAGGGGATCAACTAATGAAAAACTGTTTTTT
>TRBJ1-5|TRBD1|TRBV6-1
CASSVSGQGRQPQHF
TGTGCCAGCAGTGTTTCCGGACAGGGGCGGCAGCCCCAGCATTTT
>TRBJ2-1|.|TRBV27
CASSVPGVNRYNEQFF
TGTGCCAGCAGCGTACCGGGGGTCAATAGGTACAATGAGCAGTTCTTC
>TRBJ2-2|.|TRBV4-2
CASSQVRGNTGELFF
TGTGCCAGCAGCCAAGTGAGAGGCAACACCGGGGAGCTGTTTTTT
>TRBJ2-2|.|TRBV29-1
CSVEVVRGRTGELFF
TGCAGCGTTGAAGTGGTTCGTGGGAGAACCGGGGAGCTGTTTTTT
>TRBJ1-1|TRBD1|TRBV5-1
CASSFSEQGRTEAFF
TGCGCCAGCAGCTTTTCGGAACAGGGGAGAACTGAAGCTTTCTTT
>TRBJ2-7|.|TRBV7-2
CASSPRQFSYEQYF
TGTGCCAGCAGCCCCAGACAGTTCTCCTACGAGCAGTACTTC
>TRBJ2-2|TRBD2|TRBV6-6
CASQPGGSTGELFF
TGTGCCAGCCAGCCGGGAGGTAGCACCGGGGAGCTGTTTTTT